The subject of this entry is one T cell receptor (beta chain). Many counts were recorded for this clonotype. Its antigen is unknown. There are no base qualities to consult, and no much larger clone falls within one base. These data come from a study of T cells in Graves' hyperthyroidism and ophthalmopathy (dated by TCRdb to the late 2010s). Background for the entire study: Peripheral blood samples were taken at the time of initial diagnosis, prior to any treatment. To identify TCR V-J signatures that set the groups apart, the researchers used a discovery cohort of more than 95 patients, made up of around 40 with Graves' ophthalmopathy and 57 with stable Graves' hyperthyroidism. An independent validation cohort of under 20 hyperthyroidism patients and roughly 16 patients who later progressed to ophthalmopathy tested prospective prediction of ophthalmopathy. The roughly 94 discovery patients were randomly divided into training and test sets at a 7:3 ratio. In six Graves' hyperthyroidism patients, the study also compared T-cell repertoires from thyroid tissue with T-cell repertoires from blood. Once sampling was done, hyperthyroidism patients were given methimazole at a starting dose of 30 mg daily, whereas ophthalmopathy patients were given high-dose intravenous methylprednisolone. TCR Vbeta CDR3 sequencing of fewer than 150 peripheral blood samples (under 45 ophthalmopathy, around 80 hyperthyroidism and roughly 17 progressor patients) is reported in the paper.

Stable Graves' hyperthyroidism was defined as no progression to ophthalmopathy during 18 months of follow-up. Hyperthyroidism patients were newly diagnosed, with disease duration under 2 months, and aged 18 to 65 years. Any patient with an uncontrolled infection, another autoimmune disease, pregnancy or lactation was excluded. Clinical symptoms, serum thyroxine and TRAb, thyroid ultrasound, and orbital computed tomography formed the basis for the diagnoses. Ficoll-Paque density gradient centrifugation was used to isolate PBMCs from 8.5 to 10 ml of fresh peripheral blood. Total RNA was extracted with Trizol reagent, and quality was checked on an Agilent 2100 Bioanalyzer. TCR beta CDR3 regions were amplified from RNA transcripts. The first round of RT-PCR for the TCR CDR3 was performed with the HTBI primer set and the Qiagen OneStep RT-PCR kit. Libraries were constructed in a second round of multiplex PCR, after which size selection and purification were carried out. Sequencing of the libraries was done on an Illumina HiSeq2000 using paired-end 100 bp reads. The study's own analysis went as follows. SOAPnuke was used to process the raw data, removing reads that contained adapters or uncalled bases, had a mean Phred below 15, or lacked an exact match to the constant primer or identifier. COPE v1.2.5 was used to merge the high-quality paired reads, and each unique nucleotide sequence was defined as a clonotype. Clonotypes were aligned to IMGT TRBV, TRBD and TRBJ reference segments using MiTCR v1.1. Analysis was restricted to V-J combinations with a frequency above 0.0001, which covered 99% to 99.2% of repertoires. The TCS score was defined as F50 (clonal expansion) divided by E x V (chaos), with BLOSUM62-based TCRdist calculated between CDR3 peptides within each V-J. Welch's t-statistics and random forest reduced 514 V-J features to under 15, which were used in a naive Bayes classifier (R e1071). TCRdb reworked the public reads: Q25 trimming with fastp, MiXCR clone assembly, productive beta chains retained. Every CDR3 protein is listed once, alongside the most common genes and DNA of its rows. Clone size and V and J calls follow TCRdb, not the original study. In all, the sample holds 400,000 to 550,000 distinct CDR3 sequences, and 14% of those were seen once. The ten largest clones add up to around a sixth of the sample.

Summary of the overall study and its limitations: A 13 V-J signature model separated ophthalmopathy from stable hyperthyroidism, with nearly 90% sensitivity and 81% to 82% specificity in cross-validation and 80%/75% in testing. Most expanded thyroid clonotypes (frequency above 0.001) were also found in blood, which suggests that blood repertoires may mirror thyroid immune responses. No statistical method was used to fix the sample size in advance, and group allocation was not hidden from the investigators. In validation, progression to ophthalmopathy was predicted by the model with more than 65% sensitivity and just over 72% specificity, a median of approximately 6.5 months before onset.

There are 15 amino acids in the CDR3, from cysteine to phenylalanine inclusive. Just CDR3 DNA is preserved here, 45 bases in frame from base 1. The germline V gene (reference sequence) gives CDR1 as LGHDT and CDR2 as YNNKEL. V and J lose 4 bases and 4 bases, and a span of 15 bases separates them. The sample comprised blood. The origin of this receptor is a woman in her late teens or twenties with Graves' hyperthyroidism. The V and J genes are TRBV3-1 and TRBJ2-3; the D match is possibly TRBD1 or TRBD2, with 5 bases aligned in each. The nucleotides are TGTGCCAGCAGCCTCCGGGGACCCAGCCCAGATACGCAGTATTTT. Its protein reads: CASSLRGPSPDTQYF.